Listed here are 15 T cell receptor beta chains from one sample, sequenced in a study of T cell responses to AZD1222 COVID-19 vaccine. Sequencing was performed with immunoSEQ multiplex PCR; in TCRdb, only in-frame clones are kept and a portion is missing. The sample holds 150,000 or so clones, just over 90% seen once. Sequencing was performed on peripheral blood, taken on day 0 of MenACWY control vaccination. The receptors come from an adult in good health.

This CDR3 reads CAIRPDLNTEAFF. The DNA for the CDR3 is TGTGCCATCAGACCTGACCTGAACACTGAAGCTTTCTTT. The rearrangement joins TRBV10-3 to TRBJ1-1; D not resolved. The CDR3 contains 13 residues. Trimming pared 6 bases from V and 0 bases from J, leaving 8 bases between. Germline loops: CDR1 ENHRY, CDR2 SYGVKD.

The chain carries TRBV5-4 and TRBJ1-2, with TRBD1 identical over 9 bases. This CDR3 region has 17 residues. Losses at the gene ends were 2 bases for V and 4 bases for J; bases not matched to a gene: 12. Germline loops: CDR1 SGHNT, CDR2 YYREEE (reference sequence). The CDR3: CASSLKGGQGVGYGYTF. CDR3 in DNA: TGTGCCAGCAGCTTAAAGGGGGGACAGGGAGTCGGCTATGGCTACACCTTC. The full variable domain, rest sourced from reference TRBV5-4 and TRBJ1-2, is ETGVTQSPTHLIKTRGQQVTLRCSSQSGHNTVSWYQQALGQGPQFIFQYYREEENGRGNFPPRFSGLQFPNYSSELNVNALELDDSALYLCASSLKGGQGVGYGYTFGSGTRLTVV.

V gene TRBV11-2 combines with J gene TRBJ1-4; D is ambiguous. Trimming took off 5 bases at V and 13 bases at J, with 14 bases between the two ends. This CDR3 is built from 12 residues. Germline values: CDR1 SGHAT, CDR2 FQNNGV. This CDR3 reads CASSPARGALFF. CDR3 bases: TGTGCCAGCAGCCCAGCCCGGGGAGCACTGTTTTTT.

The chain couples TRBV7-4 to TRBJ2-7; 8 nucleotides align to TRBD2. Trimming removed 8 bases from V and 5 bases from J; junction bases left unmatched: 11. CDR1 and CDR2 from the germline V gene are SGHVT and SQSDAQ. The CDR3 spans 14 residues. CDR3 DNA sequence: TGTGCCAGCTCAGCGGGGGAGGTTCCTAACGAGCAGTACTTC. Translating it yields CASSAGEVPNEQYF.

The V and J genes are TRBV7-9 and TRBJ2-7, with 7 nucleotides matching TRBD1. V gave up 5 bases and J gave up 2 bases; unmatched junction bases: 3. This CDR3 comprises 13 residues. Germline V lookup: CDR1 SEHNR, CDR2 FQNEAQ (reference sequence). This CDR3 reads CASSIGTAYEQYF. DNA of the CDR3: TGTGCCAGCAGCATAGGGACAGCCTACGAGCAGTACTTC.

V and J are TRBV5-1 and TRBJ1-4, with D possibly matching TRBD1 (5 bases). CDR1 and CDR2 from the germline V gene are SGHRS and YFSETQ. Between the trimmed V and J ends, which lost 3 bases and 16 bases, there was a span of 10 bases. The CDR3 has 10 amino acids. This chain's CDR3 is CASSWRGPFF. The CDR3 DNA follows: TGCGCCAGCAGCTGGCGGGGACCGTTTTTT.

The chain links TRBV5-1 to TRBJ1-1; 8 bases align to TRBD1. V shed 8 bases and J 5 bases; nucleotides not matched to a gene: 14. The V gene's germline CDR1 is SGHRS and CDR2 YFSETQ. This CDR3 has 15 residues. The CDR3 coding sequence is TGCGCCAGTGAGCAGGGGGCGCGAAGGGGAACTGAAGCTTTCTTT. Protein product: CASEQGARRGTEAFF.

The chain recombines TRBV11-3 with TRBJ1-5; D uncertain. The V and J ends lost 0 bases and 3 bases respectively, with 9 bases between them. Germline V lookup: CDR1 SGHNT, CDR2 YENEEA. This CDR3 has 15 amino acids. The CDR3: CASSLERIPNQPQHF. The CDR3 DNA follows: TGTGCCAGCAGCTTAGAACGGATCCCCAATCAGCCCCAGCATTTT.

The chain has TRBV5-1 and TRBJ2-2, with a possible D match to TRBD2 (5 bases). V lost 4 bases to trimming and J lost 2 bases, with 12 bases between them. The germline V gene encodes CDR1 SGHRS and CDR2 YFSETQ. The CDR3 is 15 residues long. CDR3 amino acids: CASSAQTTNTGELFF. The CDR3 DNA follows: TGCGCCAGCAGCGCCCAGACTACAAACACCGGGGAGCTGTTTTTT. The variable domain in full, completed from reference TRBV5-1 and TRBJ2-2, reads KAGVTQTPRYLIKTRGQQVTLSCSPISGHRSVSWYQQTPGQGLQFLFEYFSETQRNKGNFPGRFSGRQFSNSRSEMNVSTLELGDSALYLCASSAQTTNTGELFFGEGSRLTVL.

The chain is built from TRBV7-2 and TRBJ1-1, with D possibly being TRBD1 (5 bases). The V and J ends lost 1 base and 6 bases respectively, with 15 bases between them. This CDR3 is 15 amino acids long. Germline V CDR1 and CDR2: SGHTA, FQGNSA. The DNA of the CDR3 is TGTGCCAGCAGCTTAGTTGCGGGGAGAGGGGCTGAAGCTTTCTTT. Its protein product is CASSLVAGRGAEAFF.

This clone came up once. Mismatch with germline at one junction end may stem from a read error. The gene calls are TRBV7-9 and TRBJ1-2; the D is unclear. CDR1 is SEHNR and CDR2 is FQNEAQ in the germline V gene (reference sequence). There are 15 residues in the CDR3. The CDR3 reads CASTLRETLNYGYTF. CDR3 coding DNA: TGTGCCAGCACCTTACGGGAAACCTTGAACTATGGCTACACCTTC.

This chain uses TRBV7-9 with TRBJ1-2; the match to TRBD1 covers 8 bases. Germline-derived CDR1 and CDR2 are SEHNR and FQNEAQ (reference sequence). This CDR3 has 13 amino acids. The V and J ends lost 3 bases and 6 bases, in that order; junction bases with no gene match: 3. CDR3 bases: TGTGCCAGCAGCTTTACGGGACAGGATGGCTACACCTTC. This gives the protein CASSFTGQDGYTF.

Concerning this clone itself: One end of the junction varies from germline; a read error may be responsible. The rearrangement joins TRBV7-9 to TRBJ1-5; no clear D gene. The germline V gene has CDR1 SEHNR and CDR2 FQNEAQ (reference sequence). This CDR3 contains 13 residues. CDR3 loop: CTSSFSNYQPQHF. The CDR3 DNA reads as TGTACCAGCAGCTTTTCTAACTATCAGCCCCAGCATTTT.

The J gene is TRBJ2-6, the V gene TRBV9; D remains unclear. Germline loops: CDR1 SGDLS, CDR2 YYNGEE. This CDR3 has 16 residues. V was cut by 4 bases and J by 2 bases, with 13 bases left in between. The chain's CDR3 is CASSSRTTAGANVLTF. CDR3 DNA sequence: TGTGCCAGCAGCTCAAGAACTACGGCTGGGGCCAACGTCCTGACTTTC.

The rearrangement uses TRBV3-1 (or the pseudogene TRBV3-2) and TRBJ2-5; TRBD1 or TRBD2 may be the D gene (5 bases each). The CDR3 has 15 residues. Germline V gives CDR1 LGHDT, CDR2 YNNKEL (reference sequence). With 4 bases removed from V and 4 bases from J, the gap between germline ends came to 16 bases. The DNA of the CDR3 is TGTGCCAGCAGCCTCCTAGCAGGGAAGGGAGAGACCCAGTACTTC. This encodes CASSLLAGKGETQYF.